The 11 T cell receptor beta chains below come from one sample, sequenced in a study of brain T cells in children with intractable seizures. The protocol was immunoSEQ multiplex PCR, while the TCRdb copy is restricted to in-frame clones and leaves out a portion. In the table there are about 76,000 clones, more than 85% of which are singletons. The sequences come from peripheral blood, collected at surgery. Every receptor here comes from a boy younger than two with tuberous sclerosis and intractable seizures.

With respect to this clone: The junction departs from the called germline gene at one end, perhaps through a read error. The chain links TRBV7-7 to TRBJ2-5; 8 bases agree with TRBD2. Germline V lookup: CDR1 SSHAT, CDR2 FNYEAQ (reference sequence). This CDR3 region has 15 residues. The CDR3 is CASSPRGSGAETQYF. The CDR3 bases are TGTGCTAGCAGCCCCAGGGGTAGCGGGGCGGAGACCCAGTACTTC.

The rearrangement uses TRBV6-5 and TRBJ2-7, with a possible D match to TRBD1 (6 bases). There are 14 residues in the CDR3. V shed 10 bases and J shed 6 bases, with 22 bases lying between them. The germline gives CDR1 MNHEY, CDR2 SVGAGI. Written as DNA, the CDR3 is TGTGCCACAATGGTAGGAGCGGTAGGGGGCGAGCAGTACTTC. This sequence encodes CATMVGAVGGEQYF.

In nucleotides, the CDR3 is TGTGCCAGCAGTTTATCGGCAGGGATTGGGGAAAAACTGTTTTTT. Translating it yields CASSLSAGIGEKLFF. The chain employs TRBV27 and TRBJ1-4; TRBD1 might be the D (5 bases). The CDR3 contains 15 residues. Germline V CDR1 and CDR2: MNHEY, SMNVEV (reference sequence). Deletions cut 0 bases from V and 8 bases from J, with 13 bases between.

The V call is TRBV10-3, the J call TRBJ2-5, with 9 bases fitting TRBD2. J was trimmed by 4 bases and V by 5 bases; bases with no gene match: 20. In germline, CDR1 is ENHRY, CDR2 SYGVKD. CDR3 length: 19 residues. This CDR3 reads CAISSSWGTSPQLRETQYF. Written as DNA, the CDR3 is TGTGCCATCAGTTCCTCGTGGGGGACTAGCCCCCAACTGCGAGAGACCCAGTACTTC.

The V call is TRBV3-1 (or the pseudogene TRBV3-2), the J call TRBJ2-7; 11 nucleotides align to TRBD2. Germline V gives CDR1 LGHDT, CDR2 YNNKEL (reference sequence). The ends lost 0 bases at V and 2 bases at J; junction bases unmatched: 6. This CDR3 is 17 amino acids long. For the CDR3, the DNA is TGTGCCAGCAGCCAAGACGGGCTACTAGCGGGAGCCTACGAGCAGTACTTC. It encodes CASSQDGLLAGAYEQYF.

The chain recombines TRBV11-3 with TRBJ2-1; D unclear. The V gene's germline CDR1 is SGHNT and CDR2 YENEEA. V was cut by 1 base and J by 2 bases, with 9 bases left in between. This CDR3 is built from 15 residues. The CDR3 DNA sequence: TGTGCCAGCAGCTTAGCTAGGGTTACCTACAATGAGCAGTTCTTC. This translates into CASSLARVTYNEQFF.

This chain connects TRBV29-1 to TRBJ1-1, with 7 bases identical to TRBD1. This CDR3 is 13 amino acids long. Germline CDR1 SQVTM, CDR2 ANQGSEA. The trim removed 7 bases at V and 1 base at J, leaving 6 bases unmatched. CDR3 in amino acids: CSAHGQANTEAFF. DNA of the CDR3: TGCAGCGCCCATGGACAGGCGAACACTGAAGCTTTCTTT.

V is TRBV29-1 and J is TRBJ1-3, with 9 bases lining up with TRBD1. CDR1 SQVTM and CDR2 ANQGSEA come from the germline V gene. Losses at the gene ends were 6 bases for V and 8 bases for J; bases not matched to a gene: 11. The CDR3 has 14 residues. Here the CDR3 DNA reads TGCAGCGTCGCAATGGGACAGGGTGGGGACACCATATATTTT. Translated: CSVAMGQGGDTIYF.

This chain connects TRBV4-1 to TRBJ2-1; 10 positions agree with TRBD2. The CDR3 loop spans 19 amino acids. Germline CDR1 MGHRA, CDR2 YSYEKL. V lost 0 bases to trimming and J lost 7 bases; unmatched junction nucleotides: 15. The CDR3 DNA follows: TGCGCCAGCAGCCAAGATCCTCTACCTCTAGCGGGGGTTGGAAATGAGCAGTTCTTC. Amino acid sequence: CASSQDPLPLAGVGNEQFF.

The chain recombines TRBV4-1 with TRBJ2-7; D is ambiguous. Germline assignment: CDR1 MGHRA and CDR2 YSYEKL. V was trimmed by 1 base and J by 4 bases, leaving 17 bases between them. The CDR3 totals 16 residues. The CDR3 here is CASSQVFRASRYEQYF. The CDR3 coding sequence is TGCGCCAGCAGCCAAGTCTTCCGGGCCTCCCGGTACGAGCAGTACTTC.

The V gene is TRBV5-4, the J gene TRBJ2-7; 10 bases are a match to TRBD2. The trim removed 1 base at V and 2 bases at J, leaving 6 bases unmatched. CDR1 is SGHNT and CDR2 is YYREEE in the germline V gene (reference sequence). CDR3 size: 16 residues. This CDR3 is CASSLSKREGPYEQYF. The DNA for the CDR3 is TGTGCCAGCAGCTTGTCGAAGCGGGAGGGCCCCTACGAGCAGTACTTC.